The text below deals with one T cell receptor (beta chain). Its antigen is undetermined. The data stem from a study of OX40 agonist ivuxolimab in advanced cancers. The assay was immunoSEQ multiplex PCR, and TCRdb's table has in-frame clones only and misses some. The sample lists around 64,000 clones, more than 70% occurring once. CDR3 length: 13 residues. The germline V gene has CDR1 MDHEN and CDR2 SYDVKM. With V trimmed by 6 bases and J by 7 bases, 6 bases remained unmatched. Notes on the study in general: The CD4+ and CD8+ T cells in the blood had expanded clonally by week 6 at 0.1 to 3.0 mg/kg.

The sequence was collected from an adult with an advanced solid tumor such as melanoma, head and neck, liver or kidney cancer. The sequencing here drew on CD4+ or CD8+ T cells sorted from blood, taken in a trial of the OX40 agonist ivuxolimab. This chain uses TRBV28 with TRBJ2-5, with 9 bases identical to TRBD1. CDR3 sequence reads: CASRLQGAGTQYF. In DNA form, the CDR3 reads TGTGCCAGCAGACTACAGGGGGCAGGGACCCAGTACTTC.